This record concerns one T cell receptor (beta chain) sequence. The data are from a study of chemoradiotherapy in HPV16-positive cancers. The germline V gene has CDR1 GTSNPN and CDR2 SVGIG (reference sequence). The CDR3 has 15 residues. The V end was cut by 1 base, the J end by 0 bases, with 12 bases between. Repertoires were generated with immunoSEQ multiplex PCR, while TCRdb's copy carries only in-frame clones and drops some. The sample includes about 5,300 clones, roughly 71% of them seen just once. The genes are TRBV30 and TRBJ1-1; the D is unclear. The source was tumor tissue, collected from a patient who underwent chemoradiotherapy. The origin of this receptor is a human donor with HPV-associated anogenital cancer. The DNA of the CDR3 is TGTGCCTGGAGTGGCGGGGAAAGCATGAACACTGAAGCTTTCTTT. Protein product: CAWSGGESMNTEAFF.